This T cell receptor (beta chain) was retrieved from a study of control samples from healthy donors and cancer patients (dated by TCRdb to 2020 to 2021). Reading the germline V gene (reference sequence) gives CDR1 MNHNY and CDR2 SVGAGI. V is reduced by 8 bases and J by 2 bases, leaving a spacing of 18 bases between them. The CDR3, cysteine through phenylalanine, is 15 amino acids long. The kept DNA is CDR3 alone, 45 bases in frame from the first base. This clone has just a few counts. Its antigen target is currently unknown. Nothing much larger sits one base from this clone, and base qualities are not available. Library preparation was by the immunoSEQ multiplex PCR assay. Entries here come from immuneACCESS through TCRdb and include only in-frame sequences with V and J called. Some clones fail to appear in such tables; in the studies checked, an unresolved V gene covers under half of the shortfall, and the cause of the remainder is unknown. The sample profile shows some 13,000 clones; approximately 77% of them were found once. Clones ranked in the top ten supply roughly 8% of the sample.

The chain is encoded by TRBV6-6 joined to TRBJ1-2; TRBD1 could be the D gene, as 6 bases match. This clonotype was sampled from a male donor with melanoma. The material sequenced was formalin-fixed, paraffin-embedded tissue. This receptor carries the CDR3 CASRGTSEINYGYTF. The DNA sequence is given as TGTGCCAGCCGCGGGACATCAGAGATAAACTATGGCTACACCTTC.